A single TCR beta chain is shown here with its context. This clonotype has a count of ten or more. No cognate antigen has been identified for it. No much larger clone is present one base from it, and per-base qualities are unavailable. This sample is drawn from a study of T cells in Graves' hyperthyroidism and ophthalmopathy (dated by TCRdb to the late 2010s). Turning to the overall study: Peripheral blood samples were taken at initial diagnosis, before any treatment was given. TCR V-J signatures able to tell the groups apart were searched for in a discovery cohort of 90 to 100 patients, of whom 43 had Graves' ophthalmopathy and under 65 had stable Graves' hyperthyroidism. An independent validation cohort of under 20 hyperthyroidism patients and about 15 patients who later progressed to ophthalmopathy tested prospective prediction of ophthalmopathy. For training and testing, the 100 or so patients in the discovery cohort were randomly divided in a 7:3 ratio. The study also compared thyroid tissue and blood T-cell repertoires from a handful of Graves' hyperthyroidism patients. After blood sampling, hyperthyroidism patients were treated with methimazole at a starting dose of 30 mg daily, and ophthalmopathy patients were treated with high-dose intravenous methylprednisolone. The paper describes TCR Vbeta CDR3 sequencing of fewer than 150 peripheral blood samples, made up of some 42 ophthalmopathy patients, roughly 80 hyperthyroidism patients and about 17 progressor patients.

Overall results and qualifications from the work: During validation, the model predicted progression to ophthalmopathy a median of around six months ahead of onset, with almost 71% sensitivity and about 72% specificity. In cross-validation, a model built on a 13 V-J signature told ophthalmopathy apart from stable hyperthyroidism with 85% to 90% sensitivity and approximately 81% specificity, and in testing the same model reached 80%/75%. No statistical method was used to fix the sample size in advance, and group allocation was not hidden from the investigators. Most expanded thyroid clonotypes (frequency above 0.001) were also detected in blood, suggesting blood repertoires may reflect thyroid immune responses.

Stable Graves' hyperthyroidism was defined as the absence of progression to ophthalmopathy over 18 months of follow-up. Hyperthyroidism patients were aged 18 to 65 years and newly diagnosed, with disease duration of less than 2 months. The study excluded patients with uncontrolled infections, other autoimmune diseases, pregnancy or lactation. Clinical symptoms, serum thyroxine and TRAb, thyroid ultrasound, and orbital computed tomography formed the basis for the diagnoses. Ficoll-Paque density gradient centrifugation was used to isolate PBMCs from 8.5 to 10 ml of fresh peripheral blood. Trizol reagent was used to extract total RNA, and RNA quality was then checked on an Agilent 2100 Bioanalyzer. From cysteine to phenylalanine, the CDR3 is 15 amino acids long. Only the CDR3 DNA stays, 45 bases, in frame from base 1. V is pared back by 0 bases and J by 0 bases, with 7 bases lying between the germline termini. From a lookup of the germline V gene, CDR1 and CDR2 are SGDLS and YYNGEE.

Amplification of TCR beta CDR3 regions was carried out from RNA transcripts. The TCR CDR3 was subjected to a first round of RT-PCR using the HTBI primer set and the Qiagen OneStep RT-PCR kit. Libraries were constructed in a second round of multiplex PCR, after which size selection and purification were performed. Paired-end sequencing of the libraries was performed with 100 bp reads on an Illumina HiSeq2000. Turning to the authors' computational methods: SOAPnuke was used to process the raw data, with reads discarded if the reads contained adapters or uncalled bases, had a mean Phred below 15, or lacked an exact constant-primer or identifier match. COPE v1.2.5 was used to merge high-quality paired reads, and clonotypes were defined as unique nucleotide sequences. MiTCR v1.1 was used to align the clonotypes against IMGT TRBV, TRBD and TRBJ reference segments. The analysis was restricted to V-J combinations with a frequency above 0.0001, which together covered roughly 99% of the repertoires. The TCS score was defined as F50 (clonal expansion) divided by E x V (chaos), with BLOSUM62-based TCRdist calculated between CDR3 peptides within each V-J. Welch's t-statistics and random forest reduced 450 to 600 V-J features to 13, which were used in a naive Bayes classifier (R e1071). TCRdb passed the public sequencing reads through fastp at Q25 and MiXCR, retaining productive beta sequences. For every CDR3 protein sequence, its rows merge into one entry that carries the most common genes and DNA. The V and J calls, along with clone size, are taken from TCRdb and not from the paper's own processing. The sample yields about 570,000 distinct CDR3 sequences; 12% to 15% were counted once. The ten largest make up over 11% of the sample.

The receptor chain draws on TRBV9 and TRBJ1-3; a confident D gene designation cannot be given. The sequencing input was blood. This TCR was recovered from a woman in her forties with Graves' hyperthyroidism. The nucleotide sequence reads as follows: TGTGCCAGCAGCGTAGGGCGGAACTCTGGAAACACCATATATTTT. This encodes CASSVGRNSGNTIYF.